Listed below are T cell receptor beta chains from one sample, sequenced in a study of a mutant IDH1 vaccine in newly diagnosed glioma. Assay: immunoSEQ multiplex PCR; the TCRdb copy retains only in-frame clones and omits some. The table lists 70,000 to 100,000 clones, almost 85% of them singletons. The sequencing used PBMCs, collected from a glioma patient treated with radiotherapy, temozolomide or both. Receptor source: a man between 40 and 49 years old with glioma. Some clones in this sample may be carry-over from other donors' samples. CDR3s include the opening cysteine and the closing phenylalanine or tryptophan. The order of the fields is J gene, V gene, D gene, clone size, CDR3 length, CDR3 DNA, CDR3 protein. D genes are given only for firm matches. Part of the rows lack a size; the others show once, few, many or a class for expanded clones.

j_gene: TRBJ1-1
v_gene: TRBV29-1
d_gene: -
abundance: few
len: 13
CDR3nt: TGCAGCGTTGGTTCGTTTATGAACACTGAAGCTTTCTTT
CDR3aa: CSVGSFMNTEAFF

j_gene: TRBJ1-2
v_gene: TRBV5-5
d_gene: TRBD1
abundance: -
len: 14
CDR3nt: TGTGCCAGCAGCTATAACACAGGGGTTCGTGGCTACACCTTC
CDR3aa: CASSYNTGVRGYTF

j_gene: TRBJ1-2
v_gene: TRBV2
d_gene: TRBD1
abundance: -
len: 14
CDR3nt: TGTGCCAGCACAGGGCAAGGGGGCCGCTATGGCTACACCTTC
CDR3aa: CASTGQGGRYGYTF

j_gene: TRBJ2-7
v_gene: TRBV14
d_gene: -
abundance: -
len: 14
CDR3nt: TGTGCCAGCAGCCAAGATCGTGGATCGTACGAGCAGTACTTC
CDR3aa: CASSQDRGSYEQYF

j_gene: TRBJ2-2
v_gene: TRBV18
d_gene: -
abundance: -
len: 15
CDR3nt: TGTGCCAGCCCTACAGGAGCCCCGAACACCGGGGAGCTGTTTTTT
CDR3aa: CASPTGAPNTGELFF

j_gene: TRBJ1-5
v_gene: TRBV5-1
d_gene: -
abundance: once
len: 15
CDR3nt: TGCGCCAGCAGCGCGGATGGGGAGGGCAATCAGCCCCAGCATTTT
CDR3aa: CASSADGEGNQPQHF

j_gene: TRBJ2-2
v_gene: TRBV4-1
d_gene: TRBD1
abundance: -
len: 14
CDR3nt: TGCGCCAGCAGCCAAAGGGGGCAGAGCGGGGAGCTGTTTTTT
CDR3aa: CASSQRGQSGELFF

j_gene: TRBJ2-3
v_gene: TRBV7-6
d_gene: TRBD2
abundance: -
len: 16
CDR3nt: TGTGCCAGCAGCTTAGAGGGCGGGGGGGCCGGAGATACGCAGTATTTT
CDR3aa: CASSLEGGGAGDTQYF

j_gene: TRBJ1-1
v_gene: TRBV7-9
d_gene: -
abundance: -
len: 15
CDR3nt: TGTGCCAGCAGCTTATTAGGGCCCCTGTACGGTGAAGCTTTCTTT
CDR3aa: CASSLLGPLYGEAFF

j_gene: TRBJ2-5
v_gene: TRBV5-1
d_gene: -
abundance: -
len: 12
CDR3nt: TGCGCCAGCAGCTTGGTGGGAGAGACCCAGTACTTC
CDR3aa: CASSLVGETQYF

j_gene: TRBJ1-5
v_gene: TRBV29-1
d_gene: -
abundance: -
len: 13
CDR3nt: TGCAGCGTTGGGACACTTTTCAATCAGCCCCAGCATTTT
CDR3aa: CSVGTLFNQPQHF

j_gene: TRBJ1-4
v_gene: TRBV2
d_gene: TRBD1
abundance: -
len: 16
CDR3nt: TGTGCCAGCAGTGATGGGGACAGAACAACTAATGAAAAACTGTTTTTT
CDR3aa: CASSDGDRTTNEKLFF

j_gene: TRBJ2-3
v_gene: TRBV7-8
d_gene: TRBD1
abundance: -
len: 16
CDR3nt: TGTGCCAGCAGCTCCACCGGGACAGGGTATGGAGATACGCAGTATTTT
CDR3aa: CASSSTGTGYGDTQYF

j_gene: TRBJ1-2
v_gene: TRBV4-2
d_gene: TRBD1
abundance: once
len: 14
CDR3nt: TGTGCCAGCAGCCCTAACACAGGGGGCGATGGCTACACCTTC
CDR3aa: CASSPNTGGDGYTF

j_gene: TRBJ2-5
v_gene: TRBV28
d_gene: -
abundance: -
len: 14
CDR3nt: TGTGCCAGCAGTGTGCCGAGTCGCCCGGAGACCCAGTACTTC
CDR3aa: CASSVPSRPETQYF

j_gene: TRBJ1-1
v_gene: TRBV19
d_gene: TRBD1
abundance: -
len: 13
CDR3nt: TGTGCCAGCCGGAGGGACAGGGGGACTGAAGCTTTCTTT
CDR3aa: CASRRDRGTEAFF

j_gene: TRBJ2-5
v_gene: TRBV2
d_gene: -
abundance: -
len: 16
CDR3nt: TGTGCCAGCAGTGAAGATCGGACCACTATCCAAGAGACCCAGTACTTC
CDR3aa: CASSEDRTTIQETQYF

j_gene: TRBJ2-7
v_gene: TRBV27
d_gene: TRBD1
abundance: -
len: 16
CDR3nt: TGTGCCAGCAGTTTCCACGGGACAGGCAAGACCTACGAGCAGTACTTC
CDR3aa: CASSFHGTGKTYEQYF

j_gene: TRBJ2-7
v_gene: TRBV19
d_gene: TRBD2
abundance: once
len: 16
CDR3nt: TGTGCCAGCTCTGTGGGGGCTAGCGGGGTTCCCTACGAGCAGTACTTC
CDR3aa: CASSVGASGVPYEQYF

j_gene: TRBJ2-7
v_gene: TRBV6-5
d_gene: -
abundance: -
len: 13
CDR3nt: TGTGCCAGCACCTCCGCCACAGGCAGGGAGCAGTACTTC
CDR3aa: CASTSATGREQYF

j_gene: TRBJ2-7
v_gene: TRBV5-1
d_gene: TRBD2
abundance: once
len: 15
CDR3nt: TGCGCCAGCAGCTTGGTAGCGGGGGACCCGGACGAGCAGTACTTC
CDR3aa: CASSLVAGDPDEQYF

j_gene: TRBJ2-7
v_gene: TRBV30
d_gene: -
abundance: -
len: 14
CDR3nt: TGTGCCTGGAGTCGTTATGGGGGGAACTACGAGCAGTACTTC
CDR3aa: CAWSRYGGNYEQYF

j_gene: TRBJ1-5
v_gene: TRBV19
d_gene: -
abundance: once
len: 14
CDR3nt: TGTGCCAGTACGGGTAATAAGGGGGTCCAGCCCCAGCATTTT
CDR3aa: CASTGNKGVQPQHF

j_gene: TRBJ2-2
v_gene: TRBV6-1
d_gene: TRBD1
abundance: -
len: 17
CDR3nt: TGTGCCAGCAGTGCGGACAGGGGGCGCGTTATAACCGGGGAGCTGTTTTTT
CDR3aa: CASSADRGRVITGELFF

j_gene: TRBJ1-1
v_gene: TRBV14
d_gene: -
abundance: -
len: 19
CDR3nt: TGTGCCAGCAGCCAAGATCATCTCGCGGACAGTCTGTTGAACACTGAAGCTTTCTTT
CDR3aa: CASSQDHLADSLLNTEAFF

j_gene: TRBJ2-5
v_gene: TRBV27
d_gene: -
abundance: -
len: 12
CDR3nt: TGTGCCAGCAGGCGAAACCAAGAGACCCAGTACTTC
CDR3aa: CASRRNQETQYF

j_gene: TRBJ2-7
v_gene: TRBV25-1
d_gene: -
abundance: -
len: 14
CDR3nt: TGTGCCAGCAGTGATACAAGGGTCTCCTACGAGCAGTACTTC
CDR3aa: CASSDTRVSYEQYF

j_gene: TRBJ2-7
v_gene: TRBV10-3
d_gene: TRBD1
abundance: -
len: 13
CDR3nt: TGTGCCGCGGAGGCAGGGGGCTTCGGCGAGCAGTACTTC
CDR3aa: CAAEAGGFGEQYF

j_gene: TRBJ2-5
v_gene: TRBV29-1
d_gene: -
abundance: -
len: 12
CDR3nt: TGCAGCGTGGCGACGGGTCCCGAGACCCAGTACTTC
CDR3aa: CSVATGPETQYF

j_gene: TRBJ1-1
v_gene: TRBV11-2
d_gene: TRBD1
abundance: -
len: 14
CDR3nt: TGTGCCAGCAGCTCTTTCACAGGGGGCACTGAAGCTTTCTTT
CDR3aa: CASSSFTGGTEAFF

j_gene: TRBJ1-2
v_gene: TRBV2
d_gene: -
abundance: -
len: 13
CDR3nt: TGTGCCAGCCTCACCCGGACAGACTATGGCTACACCTTC
CDR3aa: CASLTRTDYGYTF